This entry lists 27 T cell receptor beta chains sequenced from one sample in a study of stem cell transplantation in POMP-related autoinflammatory disease. TCRdb's table, derived via immunoSEQ multiplex PCR, lists solely in-frame clones and lacks some. There are approximately 65,000 clones in the sample; more than 75% occur only once, and more than 0.55% lies in the top ten. Sequencing was performed on CD4+ T cells from PBMCs, taken after stem cell transplantation. These receptors all stem from a human patient with POMP-related autoinflammation and immune dysregulation (PRAID). Some T cells may be the graft donor's.

The V gene is TRBV19, the J gene TRBJ1-2; D possibly corresponds to TRBD1 (6 bases). The CDR3 contains 15 residues. Germline CDR1 LNHDA, CDR2 SQIVND (reference sequence). V was pared by 6 bases and J by 5 bases, with 19 bases between. CDR3 DNA sequence: TGTGCCAGTAGCATACCCCGCGGGGGCTTGTATGGCTACACCTTC. As protein: CASSIPRGGLYGYTF.

This clone is a singleton in its sample. The chain uses TRBV5-1 and TRBJ2-5; TRBD1 might be the D (6 bases). The CDR3 is 16 amino acids. The germline gives CDR1 SGHRS, CDR2 YFSETQ. The V and J ends lost 4 bases and 4 bases respectively, with 20 bases between them. The CDR3 DNA sequence: TGCGCCAGCAGCGCCTTACAGGGAGAGGGCCGAGAGACCCAGTACTTC. Amino acid sequence: CASSALQGEGRETQYF. The full variable domain, rest sourced from reference TRBV5-1 and TRBJ2-5, is KAGVTQTPRYLIKTRGQQVTLSCSPISGHRSVSWYQQTPGQGLQFLFEYFSETQRNKGNFPGRFSGRQFSNSRSEMNVSTLELGDSALYLCASSALQGEGRETQYFGPGTRLLVL.

The genes are TRBV27 and TRBJ2-1; 7 nucleotides line up with TRBD2. Germline lookup yields CDR1 MNHEY and CDR2 SMNVEV (reference sequence). V was clipped by 1 base and J by 0 bases; unmatched bases: 3. This CDR3 region has 16 residues. The CDR3, as DNA: TGTGCCAGCAGTTTATTAAGCGGGGTCTCCTACAATGAGCAGTTCTTC. It translates to CASSLLSGVSYNEQFF.

This chain joins TRBV5-4 and TRBJ1-4; the match to TRBD1 covers 11 bases. The CDR3 covers 14 residues. Germline assignment: CDR1 SGHNT and CDR2 YYREEE (reference sequence). The trim removed 5 bases at V and 6 bases at J, leaving 3 bases unmatched. The CDR3 nucleotides read TGTGCCAGCAGTCCGGGACAGGGGGATGAAAAACTGTTTTTT. Protein: CASSPGQGDEKLFF.

CDR3 nucleotides: TGCAGCGTTGAGATTGGGGAGCAGTACTTC. This encodes CSVEIGEQYF. This sequence joins TRBV29-1 and TRBJ2-7, with D unresolved. Trimming stripped 3 bases from V and 7 bases from J, with 7 bases between. The CDR3 spans 10 residues. Germline values: CDR1 SQVTM, CDR2 ANQGSEA.

The rearrangement joins TRBV2 to TRBJ1-2; TRBD1 might be the D (5 bases). The length of the CDR3 is 16 residues. V was cut by 4 bases and J by 0 bases, with 15 bases left in between. Germline CDR1 SNHLY, CDR2 FYNNEI. The CDR3 DNA follows: TGTGCCAGCAGTGCTCCTGGGGGGGGAGCTAACTATGGCTACACCTTC. Its protein product is CASSAPGGGANYGYTF. The full variable domain, its missing parts supplied by reference TRBV2 and TRBJ1-2, is EPEVTQTPSHQVTQMGQEVILRCVPISNHLYFYWYRQILGQKVEFLVSFYNNEISEKSEIFDDQFSVERPDGSNFTLKIRSTKLEDSAMYFCASSAPGGGANYGYTFGSGTRLTVV.

CDR3 coding DNA: TGCGCCAGCAGCCTGGACAGGGGAGCCCAGTACTTC. Translating gives CASSLDRGAQYF. This chain connects TRBV5-1 to TRBJ2-5; TRBD1 aligns across 9 bases. The germline V gene encodes CDR1 SGHRS and CDR2 YFSETQ. This CDR3 has 12 residues. The V and J ends lost 4 bases and 9 bases, in that order; junction bases with no gene match: 4.

This clone has a single count. The V call is TRBV7-8, the J call TRBJ2-7; no clear D gene. The length of the CDR3 is 16 residues. CDR1 is SGHVS and CDR2 is FQNEAQ in the germline V gene. Trimming removed 0 bases at V and 2 bases at J, with 14 bases between. CDR3 sequence: CASSLARRSQAYEQYF. CDR3 bases: TGTGCCAGCAGCTTAGCGAGGCGGTCCCAAGCCTACGAGCAGTACTTC.

The V and J genes are TRBV15 and TRBJ1-3; TRBD1 is a possible D gene (5 bases). With 9 bases removed from V and 3 bases from J, the gap between germline ends came to 12 bases. Germline loops: CDR1 LNHNV, CDR2 YYDKDF (reference sequence). The CDR3 extends over 13 amino acids. The CDR3 protein is CATGVGGGNTIYF. The CDR3 bases are TGTGCCACAGGGGTGGGCGGTGGAAACACCATATATTTT.

V usage is TRBV5-4 and J usage is TRBJ2-1; maybe TRBD2 (5 bases). Germline lookup yields CDR1 SGHNT and CDR2 YYREEE (reference sequence). With 1 base removed from V and 2 bases from J, the gap between germline ends came to 13 bases. CDR3 size: 16 residues. In nucleotides, the CDR3 is TGTGCCAGCAGCTTGAAGCAGACTACCACCTACAATGAGCAGTTCTTC. Amino acids: CASSLKQTTTYNEQFF.

V and J are TRBV7-7 and TRBJ2-1, with TRBD2 identical over 8 bases. V lost 5 bases to trimming and J lost 2 bases; unmatched junction nucleotides: 5. Per the germline V gene, CDR1 is SSHAT and CDR2 is FNYEAQ (reference sequence). CDR3 length: 15 amino acids. In DNA form, the CDR3 reads TGTGCCAGCAGCCCCACTAGCGGAGCCTACAATGAGCAGTTCTTC. It specifies CASSPTSGAYNEQFF.

The chain uses TRBV18 and TRBJ1-2; tentatively, D is TRBD1 (6 bases). Germline V gene data show CDR1 as KGHSH and CDR2 as LQKENI. CDR3 length: 16 amino acids. V was pared by 3 bases and J by 3 bases, with 17 bases between. The CDR3: CASSPPLRDRYYGYTF. Written as DNA, the CDR3 is TGTGCCAGCTCACCTCCCCTCCGAGACAGGTACTATGGCTACACCTTC.

The J gene is TRBJ2-1, the V gene TRBV28; a possible D gene is TRBD1 (5 bases). The ends were cut back, 4 bases at V and 6 bases at J, with 7 bases in the middle. The CDR3 covers 12 residues. Per the germline V gene, CDR1 is MDHEN and CDR2 is SYDVKM. The DNA of the CDR3 is TGTGCCAGCAGTTCCCAGGGCAATGAGCAGTTCTTC. Amino acids: CASSSQGNEQFF.

The chain combines TRBV28 with TRBJ2-7, with D maybe TRBD2 (5 bases). Germline CDR1 is MDHEN and CDR2 is SYDVKM. Trimming cost V 4 bases and J 0 bases, with 13 bases left between them. The CDR3 totals 15 residues. The CDR3 here is CASSSPGSSSYEQYF. The CDR3 bases are TGTGCCAGCAGTTCTCCGGGGTCCTCCTCCTACGAGCAGTACTTC.

V is TRBV5-4 and J is TRBJ2-3; 11 nucleotides line up with TRBD2. From germline, CDR1 is SGHNT and CDR2 YYREEE (reference sequence). The CDR3 is 17 residues long. The V and J ends lost 1 base and 0 bases, in that order; junction bases with no gene match: 4. The CDR3 loop reads CASSLKTSGTSTDTQYF. The CDR3 coding sequence is TGTGCCAGCAGCTTGAAGACTAGCGGGACTAGCACAGATACGCAGTATTTT.

The rearrangement uses TRBV5-1 and TRBJ1-1; D is ambiguous. Germline V gives CDR1 SGHRS, CDR2 YFSETQ. V was trimmed by 4 bases and J by 0 bases, leaving 13 bases between them. There are 15 residues in the CDR3. CDR3 amino acids: CASSQGPNLNTEAFF. The CDR3 region has the DNA TGCGCCAGCAGCCAAGGTCCAAACTTGAACACTGAAGCTTTCTTT.

The chain has TRBV4-1 and TRBJ2-3; 10 bases are a match to TRBD2. Germline lookup yields CDR1 MGHRA and CDR2 YSYEKL. This CDR3 contains 19 residues. Trimming cost V 1 base and J 0 bases; bases outside gene matches: 10. The CDR3 sequence is CASSQAPPGLALSTDTQYF. CDR3 nucleotides: TGCGCCAGCAGCCAAGCGCCCCCGGGACTAGCGCTGAGCACAGATACGCAGTATTTT.

This clone has just one count. The chain carries TRBV19 and TRBJ2-1; D may be TRBD2 (5 bases). This CDR3 region has 12 residues. In germline, CDR1 is LNHDA, CDR2 SQIVND (reference sequence). V shed 6 bases and J shed 7 bases, with 10 bases lying between them. This chain's CDR3 is CASRSEGNEQFF. The CDR3 DNA sequence: TGTGCCAGTAGAAGTGAGGGAAATGAGCAGTTCTTC.

The chain recombines TRBV15 with TRBJ1-5; TRBD1 agrees at 11 bases. Germline trimming cut 5 bases from V and 6 bases from J; bases unmatched to any gene: 6. Germline V gene data show CDR1 as LNHNV and CDR2 as YYDKDF (reference sequence). This CDR3 contains 15 residues. In DNA, the CDR3 is TGTGCCACCAGCCTGGGACAGGGGGGTGGTCAGCCCCAGCATTTT. This encodes CATSLGQGGGQPQHF.

In the case of this clone: The same CDR3 is also encoded by other DNA sequences in this sample. This chain uses TRBV11-2 with TRBJ2-5, with D maybe TRBD2 (6 bases). Germline values: CDR1 SGHAT, CDR2 FQNNGV. The V gene lost 3 bases and the J gene lost 2 bases, with 7 bases spanning the gap. This CDR3 contains 13 residues. CDR3 nucleotide sequence: TGTGCCAGCAGCTTGGGGAGGCAAGAGACCCAGTACTTC. Residues: CASSLGRQETQYF.

The rearrangement links TRBV28 to TRBJ2-5; perhaps D is TRBD1 or TRBD2 (5 bases each). This CDR3 contains 14 residues. In germline, CDR1 is MDHEN, CDR2 SYDVKM. Trimming took 5 bases from V and 4 from J, leaving 14 bases between them. This CDR3 is CASSLDLGTETQYF. For the CDR3, the DNA is TGTGCCAGCAGTCTCGATCTAGGGACAGAGACCCAGTACTTC.

The chain employs TRBV15 and TRBJ2-3; D may be TRBD2 (6 bases). The germline V and J ends were trimmed by 3 bases and 5 bases, with 15 bases remaining between them. CDR1 LNHNV and CDR2 YYDKDF come from the germline V gene (reference sequence). The CDR3 runs 15 residues. CDR3 protein: CATSSAKLAGDTQYF. The CDR3, as DNA: TGTGCCACCAGCAGTGCTAAACTAGCCGGAGATACGCAGTATTTT.

As to this clone: The junction does not match germline at one end; this may be a read error. This chain joins TRBV7-9 and TRBJ1-2, with D uncertain. CDR1 SEHNR and CDR2 FQNEAQ come from the germline V gene (reference sequence). The CDR3 has 16 residues. DNA for the CDR3: TGTGCCAGCAGCCTAGCGGTTACAGTGGTTTTTGTCGGCTACACCTTC. This sequence encodes CASSLAVTVVFVGYTF.

V gene TRBV20-1 combines with J gene TRBJ2-1; no definite D call. Germline V gene sequence: CDR1 DFQATT, CDR2 SNEGSKA (reference sequence). V shed 6 bases and J shed 10 bases, with 13 bases lying between them. The CDR3 extends over 11 amino acids. The CDR3 bases are TGCAGTGCGCCACCCTGGGGAGAGCAGTTCTTC. It translates to CSAPPWGEQFF.

This chain joins TRBV28 and TRBJ1-4; 9 bases line up with TRBD1. CDR1 is MDHEN, CDR2 SYDVKM, per germline. The CDR3 is 15 amino acids. Trimming removed 6 bases from V and 4 bases from J; junction bases left unmatched: 6. The CDR3 reads CASSEPGQGNEKLFF. CDR3 DNA: TGTGCCAGCAGCGAACCGGGACAGGGTAATGAAAAACTGTTTTTT.

The chain links TRBV6-6 to TRBJ2-7; 8 bases agree with TRBD1. The CDR3 length is 14 residues. Germline V gene sequence: CDR1 MNHNY, CDR2 SVGAGI (reference sequence). V shed 7 bases, J shed 5 bases, and the junction held 10 bases outside the gene matches. CDR3 region: CASTKRQGANEQYF. The DNA of the CDR3 is TGTGCCAGCACTAAGCGGCAGGGGGCGAACGAGCAGTACTTC.

The V gene is TRBV20-1, the J gene TRBJ2-1; 10 bases align to TRBD2. The CDR3 consists of 13 residues. CDR1 and CDR2 (germline): DFQATT, SNEGSKA (reference sequence). V was pared by 3 bases and J by 9 bases, with 5 bases of the junction left unmatched. The CDR3 DNA follows: TGCAGTGCTAGTCTAGCGGGAGCTTTTGAGCAGTTCTTC. Its protein product is CSASLAGAFEQFF.